This T cell receptor (beta chain) was sequenced in a study of blood T cell repertoires in COVID-19. CDR1 is SGHVS, CDR2 FQNEAQ, per germline. CDR3 length: 15 amino acids. The germline V and J ends were trimmed by 5 bases and 0 bases, with 11 bases remaining between them. Clones were read by immunoSEQ multiplex PCR, and TCRdb kept only the in-frame ones, dropping some. This sample has fewer than 80,000 clones, with more than 60% found just once. The clonotype comes from a man aged 55 to 69 with acute or convalescent COVID-19. This chain connects TRBV7-8 to TRBJ1-3; TRBD1 is a possible D gene (6 bases). Input material: peripheral blood. The CDR3 loop is CASSADSNSGNTIYF. In nucleotides, the CDR3 is TGTGCCAGCAGCGCGGACAGCAACTCTGGAAACACCATATATTTT.